Listed below are T cell receptor beta chains from one sample, sequenced in a study of T cells in Graves' hyperthyroidism and ophthalmopathy. TCRdb fed the multiplex PCR reads into MiXCR, producing one record per CDR3 protein. The table has over 550,000 distinct CDR3 sequences, over 15% seen once. Sequenced: blood. The receptors here all came from a woman younger than 35 with Graves' hyperthyroidism. Both conserved end residues are part of each CDR3. D genes are given only for firm matches. Rows may omit the clone size; those that give it use once, few, many or a size class.

>TRBJ1-2|.|TRBV12-3/TRBV12-4|few
CASTRQYGYTF
TGTGCCAGCACGAGACAATATGGCTACACCTTC
>TRBJ2-1|.|TRBV20-1|.
CSGGLISSYNEQFF
TGCAGTGGAGGACTTATAAGCTCCTACAATGAGCAGTTCTTC
>TRBJ2-3|TRBD2|TRBV7-2|few
CASSLPTLAGGPRGTDTQYF
TGTGCCAGCAGCTTACCAACGCTGGCGGGAGGGCCTAGAGGCACAGATACGCAGTATTTT
>TRBJ2-2|TRBD2|TRBV28|many
CASRPSGRITGELFF
TGTGCCAGCCGGCCTAGCGGGAGGATCACCGGGGAGCTGTTTTTT
>TRBJ2-3|.|TRBV28|many
CASSPPDENTQYF
TGTGCCAGCAGTCCCCCAGATGAAAATACGCAGTATTTT
>TRBJ2-7|.|TRBV18|few
CASSPSYVSYEQYF
TGTGCCAGCTCACCATCGTACGTCTCCTACGAGCAGTACTTC
>TRBJ1-5|.|TRBV2|many
CASSDEGNQPQHF
TGTGCCAGCAGTGATGAGGGAAATCAGCCCCAGCATTTT
>TRBJ1-1|.|TRBV6-1|.
CASSNRPAYGTEAFF
TGTGCCAGCAGCAATAGACCCGCCTACGGCACTGAAGCTTTCTTT
>TRBJ1-2|.|TRBV6-1|many
CASSHGPNYGYTF
TGTGCCAGCAGCCATGGACCCAACTATGGCTACACCTTC
>TRBJ1-4|.|TRBV7-8|.
CASSLVGGGPNEKLFF
TGTGCCAGCAGCTTAGTGGGGGGGGGCCCTAATGAAAAACTGTTTTTT
>TRBJ2-5|.|TRBV6-2/TRBV6-3|many
CASSMTRSKATQETQYF
TGTGCCAGCAGTATGACACGATCCAAAGCGACCCAAGAGACCCAGTACTTC
>TRBJ1-4|.|TRBV15|.
CATSRPPGEKLFF
TGTGCCACCAGCAGGCCCCCGGGGGAAAAACTGTTTTTT
>TRBJ1-5|.|TRBV6-2/TRBV6-3|.
CASSPILGNQPQHF
TGTGCCAGCAGTCCTATTTTGGGCAATCAGCCCCAGCATTTT
>TRBJ2-5|.|TRBV5-6|.
CASSLAGQTKTQYF
TGTGCCAGCAGCTTGGCGGGTCAGACCAAGACCCAGTACTTC
>TRBJ2-1|.|TRBV11-3|many
CASSPGGPRNEQFF
TGTGCCAGCAGCCCCGGGGGACCCAGGAATGAGCAGTTCTTC
>TRBJ2-3|TRBD2|TRBV27|.
CASAGLAGDTDTQYF
TGTGCCAGCGCCGGACTAGCGGGGGACACAGATACGCAGTATTTT
>TRBJ2-2|.|TRBV28|few
CATRSNTGELFF
TGTGCCACCAGATCGAACACCGGGGAGCTGTTTTTT
>TRBJ1-6|.|TRBV6-2/TRBV6-3|.
CASSYDPSWVSPLHF
TGTGCCAGCAGTTACGACCCCTCGTGGGTTTCACCCCTCCACTTT
>TRBJ1-1|TRBD1|TRBV7-2|few
CASSTGQGALDFF
TGTGCCAGCAGCACGGGACAGGGGGCTTTGGATTTCTTT
>TRBJ2-3|.|TRBV27|.
CASSFRRGRTDTQYF
TGTGCCAGCAGTTTCAGACGGGGGAGAACAGATACGCAGTATTTT
>TRBJ1-4|.|TRBV20-1|.
CSAPGSYEKLFF
TGCAGTGCTCCCGGGTCCTATGAAAAACTGTTTTTT
>TRBJ2-3|.|TRBV27|.
CASSWAGWTDTQYF
TGTGCCAGCAGTTGGGCCGGGTGGACAGATACGCAGTATTTT
>TRBJ1-5|.|TRBV3-1|many
CASSQDPGGNQPQHF
TGTGCCAGCAGCCAAGATCCCGGGGGCAATCAGCCCCAGCATTTT
>TRBJ1-5|.|TRBV6-2/TRBV6-3|.
CASSYARGVVSPQHF
TGTGCCAGCAGTTACGCCAGGGGTGTTGTCAGCCCCCAGCATTTT
>TRBJ1-4|.|TRBV7-9|many
CASSLASGQHEKLFF
TGTGCCAGCAGCTTAGCGTCGGGGCAGCATGAAAAACTGTTTTTT
>TRBJ1-1|.|TRBV27|.
CASSFHLNTEAFF
TGTGCCAGCAGTTTTCACCTGAACACTGAAGCTTTCTTT
>TRBJ2-5|.|TRBV20-1|many
CSANSGPTETQYF
TGCAGTGCTAATTCCGGGCCGACAGAGACCCAGTACTTC
>TRBJ2-3|.|TRBV12-3/TRBV12-4|many
CASKGGVTAKQYF
TGTGCCAGCAAAGGGGGGGTAACGGCAAAGCAGTATTTT
>TRBJ1-2|.|TRBV7-9|few
CASSATGSVGYTF
TGTGCCAGCAGCGCGACGGGGTCCGTAGGCTACACCTTC
>TRBJ2-2|.|TRBV11-2|few
CASSPTTGLTGELFF
TGTGCCAGCAGCCCGACCACAGGGTTAACCGGGGAGCTGTTTTTT
>TRBJ1-6|TRBD1|TRBV6-1|few
CASTGDRVGSPLHF
TGTGCCAGCACCGGAGACAGGGTCGGCTCACCCCTCCACTTT
>TRBJ1-4|.|TRBV12-5|many
CASGDPLGGNEKLFF
TGTGCTAGTGGTGACCCACTCGGAGGGAATGAAAAACTGTTTTTT
>TRBJ1-1|TRBD1|TRBV5-1|.
CASSLGQGGMGTEAFF
TGCGCCAGCAGCTTGGGCCAGGGGGGTATGGGCACTGAAGCTTTCTTT
>TRBJ2-5|.|TRBV20-1|many
CSAYTSTETQYF
TGCAGTGCTTATACTAGTACGGAGACCCAGTACTTC
>TRBJ2-2|.|TRBV6-1|few
CASSGIQVGELFF
TGTGCCAGCAGTGGAATCCAAGTCGGGGAGCTGTTTTTT
>TRBJ1-5|TRBD1|TRBV5-1|.
CASSMTGFQPQHF
TGCGCCAGCAGCATGACAGGGTTTCAGCCCCAGCATTTT
>TRBJ2-5|TRBD2|TRBV2|many
CASGLAPPFQETQYF
TGTGCCAGCGGACTAGCCCCTCCGTTCCAAGAGACCCAGTACTTC
>TRBJ1-1|TRBD1|TRBV30|few
CAWSQGVVNTEAFF
TGTGCCTGGAGCCAGGGGGTGGTAAACACTGAAGCTTTCTTT
>TRBJ2-1|TRBD1|TRBV7-2|many
CASSGPGQGSNEQFF
TGTGCCAGCAGCGGCCCGGGACAGGGTAGCAATGAGCAGTTCTTC
>TRBJ2-5|TRBD1|TRBV20-1|many
CSARDSGLTGTAQETQYF
TGCAGTGCTAGAGATTCTGGACTCACCGGGACAGCACAAGAGACCCAGTACTTC
>TRBJ2-3|.|TRBV6-1|.
CASSSQGWADTQYF
TGTGCCAGCAGTTCACAGGGATGGGCAGATACGCAGTATTTT
>TRBJ2-7|.|TRBV20-1|many
CSARGVLSGHRPDEQYF
TGCAGTGCTAGAGGGGTTTTGTCGGGACACCGACCAGACGAGCAGTACTTC
>TRBJ1-1|.|TRBV28|many
CASSPLLGNTEAFF
TGTGCCAGCAGTCCGTTACTGGGGAACACTGAAGCTTTCTTT
>TRBJ2-1|.|TRBV7-9|once
CASSLQRPQFF
TGTGCCAGCAGCTTACAGCGCCCGCAGTTCTTC
>TRBJ2-1|TRBD1|TRBV7-3|many
CASSSEPPGTGRNEQFF
TGTGCCAGCAGCTCAGAGCCCCCCGGGACAGGGAGAAATGAGCAGTTCTTC
>TRBJ2-4|TRBD2|TRBV7-2|.
CASSWTSGLAKNIQYF
TGTGCCAGCAGCTGGACTAGCGGGTTAGCCAAAAACATTCAGTACTTC
>TRBJ2-1|.|TRBV27|.
CASTRTSEQFF
TGTGCCAGCACCCGAACGAGTGAGCAGTTCTTC
>TRBJ1-1|TRBD1|TRBV2|many
CASRGGQRVTEAFF
TGTGCCAGCAGGGGGGGACAGAGGGTCACTGAAGCTTTCTTT
>TRBJ1-1|.|TRBV11-2|many
CASSYRDRTEAFF
TGTGCCAGCAGTTACAGGGATCGCACTGAAGCTTTCTTT